This T cell receptor beta chain appears in the sequencing data of a study of blood T cell repertoires in COVID-19. Repertoires were generated with immunoSEQ multiplex PCR, while TCRdb's copy carries only in-frame clones and drops some. This repertoire shows just over 35,000 clones, approximately 90% found once; its top ten account for around 2.4%. Germline assignment: CDR1 SEHNR and CDR2 FQNEAQ (reference sequence). The CDR3 is 13 amino acids. Trimming removed 3 bases at V and 5 bases at J, with 10 bases between. This chain uses TRBV7-9 with TRBJ2-5; D is uncertain. What was sequenced was peripheral blood. The receptor was derived from a human donor in a cohort sampled during active COVID-19. CDR3 nucleotides: TGTGCCAGCAGCTTTTTCCCCGGGGAGACCCAGTACTTC. This translates into CASSFFPGETQYF.